This T cell receptor beta chain was sequenced for a study of identical twins. The V gene end was trimmed by 4 bases and the J gene end by 4 bases; junction bases not matched to a gene: 3. The V gene's germline CDR1 is LNHDA and CDR2 SQIVND (reference sequence). This CDR3 comprises 13 residues. Using its own MiXCR run on the 5' RACE reads, TCRdb lists one record per CDR3 protein. The sample consists of roughly 690,000 distinct CDR3 sequences, approximately 6.1% of them appearing once. The study, taken as a whole, reports: The abundant beta clonotypes from cord blood had fewer insertions, and memory repertoires had none of this. Surplus twin overlap in beta out-of-frame sequences was less pronounced.

On this clonotype: No antigen is known for it.

Healthy Caucasians were all of the donors. The sample consisted of naive T cells sorted from blood. The chain combines TRBV19 with TRBJ1-1; 7 nucleotides agree with TRBD1. This clonotype originated in a man between 18 and 35 years old in good health. The CDR3 loop reads CASSNPGGTEAFF. Written as DNA, the CDR3 is TGTGCCAGTAGTAACCCAGGGGGCACTGAAGCTTTCTTT.